Listed here are 22 T cell receptor beta chains from one sample, sequenced in a study of cytomegalovirus exposure and HLA in healthy donors. Primers included in the PCR were 60 Vbeta and 13 Jbeta primers. TCRdb's table, derived via immunoSEQ multiplex PCR, lists solely in-frame clones and lacks some. The sample lists roughly 120,000 clones; 74% were seen once. Sequencing input: PBMCs. These receptors were obtained from a woman between 45 and 60 years old in good health and CMV-seropositive.

The V gene is TRBV6-5, the J gene TRBJ2-7; TRBD2 aligns across 8 bases. Trimming cost V 6 bases and J 5 bases; bases outside gene matches: 6. This CDR3 comprises 13 residues. Germline V CDR1 and CDR2: MNHEY, SVGAGI. The CDR3 loop reads CASRRREGHEQYF. CDR3 nucleotide sequence: TGTGCCAGCAGACGACGGGAGGGACACGAGCAGTACTTC.

V usage is TRBV10-3 and J usage is TRBJ1-2; D gene ambiguous. CDR1 and CDR2 (germline): ENHRY, SYGVKD. CDR3 length: 12 amino acids. The germline V and J ends were trimmed by 3 bases and 7 bases, with 9 bases remaining between them. In nucleotides, the CDR3 is TGTGCCATCAGTGACCAAGCTCCTGGCTACACCTTC. Translation: CAISDQAPGYTF.

In this sample, this clone turned up a few times. The CDR3 DNA reads as TGCGCCAGCAGCCACGTCGACAGGGACAATCAGCCCCAGCATTTT. Its protein is CASSHVDRDNQPQHF. This sequence joins TRBV4-1 and TRBJ1-5, with 7 bases fitting TRBD1. CDR1 and CDR2 from the germline V gene are MGHRA and YSYEKL. CDR3 length: 15 amino acids. J was trimmed by 3 bases and V by 3 bases; bases with no gene match: 5.

The rearrangement links TRBV6-1 to TRBJ1-3, with unresolved D. The CDR3 runs to 15 residues. Germline loops: CDR1 MNHNS, CDR2 SASEGT. Trimming removed 4 bases from V and 0 bases from J, with 10 bases in between. Here the CDR3 reads CASSVDTLSGNTIYF. The CDR3 bases are TGTGCCAGCAGTGTAGACACTCTCTCTGGAAACACCATATATTTT.

This sequence joins TRBV6-5 and TRBJ1-2; 9 bases are shared with TRBD1. The CDR3 loop spans 16 amino acids. CDR1 is MNHEY and CDR2 is SVGAGI in the germline V gene. V lost 3 bases to trimming and J lost 1 base; unmatched junction nucleotides: 6. The CDR3 sequence: CASSYIQGADNYGYTF. CDR3 nucleotide sequence: TGTGCCAGCAGTTATATACAGGGGGCGGATAACTATGGCTACACCTTC.

This clone was recorded a few times. This chain uses TRBV6-5 with TRBJ1-3, with unresolved D. CDR1 and CDR2 from the germline V gene are MNHEY and SVGAGI. The CDR3 contains 16 residues. The V end was cut by 0 bases, the J end by 7 bases, with 16 bases between. The CDR3 reads CASSYSLAALRNTIYF. The CDR3 coding sequence is TGTGCCAGCAGTTACTCGTTGGCCGCTCTGAGGAACACCATATATTTT.

This clone was seen a single time. The chain links TRBV6-1 to TRBJ2-7; 8 bases are shared with TRBD2. Germline assignment: CDR1 MNHNS and CDR2 SASEGT. The J segment lost 0 bases and the V segment lost 6 bases, leaving 7 bases of the junction unmatched. The CDR3 covers 15 residues. The CDR3: CASRRPGGPSYEQYF. The CDR3 DNA is TGTGCCAGCAGGAGGCCGGGGGGGCCCTCCTACGAGCAGTACTTC.

This sequence joins TRBV18 and TRBJ1-5; D may be TRBD1 (6 bases). This CDR3 spans 15 amino acids. Deletions cut 2 bases from V and 5 bases from J, with 13 bases between. Germline assignment: CDR1 KGHSH and CDR2 LQKENI. The CDR3 sequence: CASSPVRDTYQPQHF. CDR3 DNA: TGTGCCAGCTCACCAGTCCGGGACACCTATCAGCCCCAGCATTTT.

V and J are TRBV12-5 and TRBJ2-3; a weak D match, TRBD2 (6 bases). Germline-derived CDR1 and CDR2 are LGHNT and FRNRAP. Trimming took off 1 base at V and 0 bases at J, with 14 bases between the two ends. This CDR3 comprises 17 residues. CDR3 DNA sequence: TGTGCTAGTGGTTTGGGCCTAGCGAGTCCTAGCACAGATACGCAGTATTTT. Translating it yields CASGLGLASPSTDTQYF.

The chain employs TRBV11-2 and TRBJ2-5, with unresolved D. Trimming removed 4 bases at V and 5 bases at J, with 14 bases between. The CDR3 consists of 14 residues. CDR1 is SGHAT, CDR2 FQNNGV, per germline. The CDR3 protein is CASSSQPSGETQYF. The DNA for the CDR3 is TGTGCCAGCAGCTCCCAGCCTAGTGGGGAGACCCAGTACTTC. The whole variable domain, remainder taken from reference TRBV11-2 and TRBJ2-5, is EAGVAQSPRYKIIEKRQSVAFWCNPISGHATLYWYQQILGQGPKLLIQFQNNGVVDDSQLPKDRFSAERLKGVDSTLKIQPAKLEDSAVYLCASSSQPSGETQYFGPGTRLLVL.

This clone occurred once. CDR3 nucleotides: TGCGCCAGCAGCCATTCCCTGAACACCGGGGAGCTGTTTTTT. This sequence encodes CASSHSLNTGELFF. The chain uses TRBV4-1 and TRBJ2-2; D gene uncertain. Germline V lookup: CDR1 MGHRA, CDR2 YSYEKL. Trimming removed 3 bases at V and 1 base at J, with 6 bases between. CDR3 length: 14 residues.

This clone was detected a few times. The chain uses TRBV7-2 and TRBJ1-6; the match to TRBD1 covers 8 bases. The trim removed 5 bases at V and 9 bases at J, leaving 6 bases unmatched. The CDR3 spans 14 residues. Germline CDR1 reads SGHTA; CDR2 reads FQGNSA. The CDR3 reads CASSQNRGFSPLHF. CDR3 DNA sequence: TGTGCCAGCAGCCAGAACAGGGGGTTTTCACCCCTCCACTTT.

V gene TRBV5-8 combines with J gene TRBJ1-2; maybe TRBD1 (5 bases). Germline V gene sequence: CDR1 SGHTS, CDR2 YDEGEE. The CDR3 sequence is 13 residues long. V lost 4 bases and J lost 2, with 9 bases in between. The CDR3 DNA sequence: TGTGCCAGCAGCCCAAGGGGAAACTATGGCTACACCTTC. It codes for CASSPRGNYGYTF.

This clone turned up a few times. An end of the junction differs from the germline gene, which may be a read error. The chain carries TRBV29-1 and TRBJ2-7; no clear D. There are 12 residues in the CDR3. Germline V gene sequence: CDR1 SQVTM, CDR2 ANQGSEA. CDR3 in DNA: TGCAGCGTGGGTCGCGCAGGTGCCGAGCAATACTTC. Residues: CSVGRAGAEQYF.

The genes are TRBV4-3 and TRBJ1-2; tentative D call: TRBD1 (5 bases). This CDR3 is 16 amino acids long. V lost 0 bases and J 5 bases, leaving 16 bases between the germline ends. Germline V gene data show CDR1 as LGHNA and CDR2 as YSLEER. In DNA form, the CDR3 reads TGCGCCAGCAGCCAAGATCTGGCGATGGGGGGTTATGGCTACACCTTC. Translating gives CASSQDLAMGGYGYTF.

V and J are TRBV6-1 and TRBJ1-5, with D possibly TRBD1 on 6 matching bases. The CDR3 sequence is 13 residues long. Trimming pared 1 base from V and 6 bases from J, leaving 7 bases between. CDR1 and CDR2 (germline): MNHNS, SASEGT. The DNA for the CDR3 is TGTGCCAGCAGTGAAGAAGGGGGTCAGCCCCAGCATTTT. It is translated as CASSEEGGQPQHF.

This clone has a handful of counts. This chain connects TRBV19 to TRBJ2-5; 7 nucleotides match TRBD2. V lost 5 bases to trimming and J lost 4 bases; unmatched junction nucleotides: 13. Germline CDR1 is LNHDA and CDR2 is SQIVND (reference sequence). CDR3 size: 16 residues. The CDR3 DNA sequence: TGTGCCAGTAGTTGGCGGGGGTCGGAGGGGTCAGAGACCCAGTACTTC. This sequence encodes CASSWRGSEGSETQYF.

This chain uses TRBV6-1 with TRBJ2-7; TRBD1 is a possible D gene (5 bases). The CDR3 is made up of 14 amino acids. V lost 1 base and J 2 bases, leaving 9 bases between the germline ends. Germline loops: CDR1 MNHNS, CDR2 SASEGT. CDR3 DNA sequence: TGTGCCAGCAGTGAAGGGGGCAATCCCTACGAGCAGTACTTC. Translating it yields CASSEGGNPYEQYF.

The V and J genes are TRBV6-6 and TRBJ1-6, with TRBD1 matching 7 bases. CDR3 length: 16 amino acids. Germline CDR1 reads MNHNY; CDR2 reads SVGAGI (reference sequence). Unmatched junction bases numbered 10, after V lost 4 bases and J lost 7 bases. The CDR3 DNA sequence: TGTGCCAGCAGTTTCCAGGGGGACCTACCCAATTCACCCCTCCACTTT. Translation: CASSFQGDLPNSPLHF.

The V call is TRBV7-9, the J call TRBJ2-7; D perhaps matches TRBD2 (6 bases). The germline V gene encodes CDR1 SEHNR and CDR2 FQNEAQ (reference sequence). The CDR3 covers 15 residues. V was shortened by 5 bases and J by 3 bases, with 17 bases between the two germline ends. The CDR3 protein is CASSPLGGEFYEQYF. DNA of the CDR3: TGTGCCAGCAGCCCCCTCGGGGGTGAATTCTACGAGCAGTACTTC.

The chain joins TRBV28 to TRBJ2-2; TRBD1 agrees at 10 bases. Per the germline V gene, CDR1 is MDHEN and CDR2 is SYDVKM. The CDR3 covers 16 residues. Trimming removed 4 bases from V and 4 bases from J; junction bases left unmatched: 6. CDR3 amino acids: CASSSPGDRGTGELFF. The CDR3 region has the DNA TGTGCCAGCAGTTCCCCGGGGGACAGGGGCACCGGGGAGCTGTTTTTT.

The CDR3 region is CASSQDWAGGHTYNEQFF. The DNA for the CDR3 is TGCGCCAGCAGCCAAGATTGGGCGGGGGGCCACACCTACAATGAGCAGTTCTTC. This chain uses TRBV4-3 with TRBJ2-1; 8 bases map to TRBD2. This CDR3 is 18 amino acids long. Looked up from germline, CDR1 is LGHNA and CDR2 is YSLEER. The J segment lost 2 bases and the V segment lost 0 bases, leaving 9 bases of the junction unmatched.